This entry lists 7 T cell receptor beta chains sequenced from one sample in a study of cytomegalovirus exposure and HLA in healthy donors. PCR used 60 Vbeta primers and 13 Jbeta primers. The repertoire was sequenced with immunoSEQ multiplex PCR; TCRdb's copy has only in-frame clones and lacks some. The data show roughly 100,000 clones, 60% to 85% seen once. Material: PBMCs. The receptors originated from a woman between 40 and 50 years old in good health and CMV-seropositive.

V usage is TRBV7-9 and J usage is TRBJ1-1; D possibly corresponds to TRBD1 (5 bases). CDR1 is SEHNR, CDR2 FQNEAQ, per germline (reference sequence). The CDR3 sequence is 16 residues long. The V end was cut by 6 bases, the J end by 4 bases, with 21 bases between. In nucleotides, the CDR3 is TGTGCCAGCAGTCGGGGGGGTCAAAACCTGGGCACTGAAGCTTTCTTT. This translates into CASSRGGQNLGTEAFF.

The genes are TRBV7-9 and TRBJ1-4, with D uncertain. V lost 2 bases and J 2 bases, leaving 3 bases between the germline ends. Germline values: CDR1 SEHNR, CDR2 FQNEAQ (reference sequence). CDR3 length equals 13 residues. As DNA, the CDR3 is TGTGCCAGCAGCTTAACTACTAATGAAAAACTGTTTTTT. It is translated as CASSLTTNEKLFF.

This clone was found a few times. The chain has TRBV11-2 and TRBJ1-4; 9 nucleotides align to TRBD1. The CDR3 loop spans 14 amino acids. Germline loops: CDR1 SGHAT, CDR2 FQNNGV. V lost 5 bases to trimming and J lost 7 bases; unmatched junction nucleotides: 5. The CDR3 coding sequence is TGTGCCAGCAGCGGGACAGGGCCGGGTGAAAAACTGTTTTTT. This gives the protein CASSGTGPGEKLFF.

The rearrangement joins TRBV5-1 to TRBJ2-3; D is unresolved. The V end was cut by 4 bases, the J end by 6 bases, with 9 bases between. CDR3 size: 12 residues. Germline V gene lookup returns CDR1 SGHRS and CDR2 YFSETQ. CDR3 DNA: TGCGCCAGCAGCACTCCCTCTGATACGCAGTATTTT. Its protein product is CASSTPSDTQYF.

The gene calls are TRBV5-4 and TRBJ2-5; D is possibly TRBD2 (7 bases). The V end was cut by 4 bases, the J end by 4 bases, with 17 bases between. Germline V CDR1 and CDR2: SGHNT, YYREEE (reference sequence). This CDR3 is built from 15 residues. The chain's CDR3 is CASSLSAGAGETQYF. The CDR3 DNA sequence: TGTGCCAGCAGCCTAAGCGCGGGGGCAGGAGAGACCCAGTACTTC.

The chain recombines TRBV4-3 with TRBJ1-1, with 8 bases matching TRBD1. Trimming took 2 bases from V and 4 from J; bases not matched to a gene: 6. Germline V gene lookup returns CDR1 LGHNA and CDR2 YSLEER. The CDR3 has 15 amino acids. Here the CDR3 DNA reads TGCGCCAGCAGCCAAACGCTAACAGGGGGCACTGAAGCTTTCTTT. It codes for CASSQTLTGGTEAFF.

The V call is TRBV6-4, the J call TRBJ2-2, with D perhaps matching TRBD1 (6 bases). CDR3 length equals 14 residues. Germline V gene data show CDR1 as MRHNA and CDR2 as SNTAGT. Trimming took 6 bases from V and 4 from J, leaving 12 bases between them. The CDR3 nucleotides are TGTGCCAGCAGCCCGCAGGGGTCCACCGGGGAGCTGTTTTTT. This translates into CASSPQGSTGELFF.